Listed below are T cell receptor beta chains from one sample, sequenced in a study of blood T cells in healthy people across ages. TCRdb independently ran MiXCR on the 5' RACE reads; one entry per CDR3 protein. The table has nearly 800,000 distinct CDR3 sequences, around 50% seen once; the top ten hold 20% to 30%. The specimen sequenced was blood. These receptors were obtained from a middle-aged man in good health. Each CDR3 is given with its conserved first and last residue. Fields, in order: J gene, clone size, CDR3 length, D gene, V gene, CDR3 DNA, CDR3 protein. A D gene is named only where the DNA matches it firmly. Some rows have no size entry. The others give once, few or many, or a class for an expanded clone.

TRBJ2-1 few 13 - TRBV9 TGTGCCAGCAGCGTTACCCCCTACAATGAGCAGTTCTTC CASSVTPYNEQFF
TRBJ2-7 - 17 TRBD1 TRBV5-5 TGTGCCAGCAGCTCGACATTCCGGGACAGGGTTTTAGCCGAGCAGTACTTC CASSSTFRDRVLAEQYF
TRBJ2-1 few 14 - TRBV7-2 TGTGCCAGCGGACGGGATCACACACACAATGAGCAGTTCTTC CASGRDHTHNEQFF
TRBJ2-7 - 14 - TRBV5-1 TGCGCCAGCAGCGGGGGAGGGGGCCTATACGAGCAGTACTTC CASSGGGGLYEQYF
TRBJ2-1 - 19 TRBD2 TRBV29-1 TGCAGCGTTGATCAGTATGGGGCCGGGGGGGGCAGGTCGTACAATGAGCAGTTCTTC CSVDQYGAGGGRSYNEQFF
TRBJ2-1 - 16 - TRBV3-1 TGTGCCAGCAGCCAAGTGTTTGATATCCCCCCCAATGAGCAGTTCTTC CASSQVFDIPPNEQFF
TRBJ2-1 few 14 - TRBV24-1 TGTGCCACCAGTGCGATGGACGTTTCCTCGGATCAGTTCTTC CATSAMDVSSDQFF
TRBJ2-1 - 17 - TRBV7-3 TGTGCCAGCAGCTTATCAGGCCGAAGGGGGGCCTACAATGAGCAGTTCTTC CASSLSGRRGAYNEQFF
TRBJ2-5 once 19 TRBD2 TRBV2 TGTGCCAGCCCCCCCCGGCAAGTTAGCGGGGGGGCCCTGCGAGAGACCCAGTACTTC CASPPRQVSGGALRETQYF
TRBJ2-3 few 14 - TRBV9 TGTGCCAGCAGCCCCAATGCCATCACAGATACGCAGTATTTT CASSPNAITDTQYF
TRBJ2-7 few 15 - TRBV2 TGTGCCAGCAGTGTCATGGGCGGGGGCCCCTACGAGCAGTACTTC CASSVMGGGPYEQYF
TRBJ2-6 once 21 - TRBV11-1 TGTGCCAGCAGCGGGAGGATGGGACACCGTTACGAAGACTCTGGGGCCAACGTCCTGACTTTC CASSGRMGHRYEDSGANVLTF
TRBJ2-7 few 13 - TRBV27 TGTGCCAGCGGAAGACAGGACCGATACGAGCAGTACTTC CASGRQDRYEQYF
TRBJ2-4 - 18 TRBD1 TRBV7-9 TGTGCCAGCAGCTCGCCCAGGGGACAGGGGATAGCCAAAAACATTCAGTACTTC CASSSPRGQGIAKNIQYF
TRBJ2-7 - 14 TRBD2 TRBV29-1 TGCAGCGCCGAATCTAGCGGGGGGGGCGGGTCCGTGTACTTC CSAESSGGGGSVYF
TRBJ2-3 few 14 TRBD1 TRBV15 TGTGCCACCAGCGGTCGACAGGGGACGGATACGCAGTATTTT CATSGRQGTDTQYF
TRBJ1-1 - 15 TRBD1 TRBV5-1 TGCGCCAGCAGCTTGGGCCGGACAGGGGCGATTGAAGCTTTCTTT CASSLGRTGAIEAFF
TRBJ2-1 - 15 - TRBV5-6 TGTGCCAGCAGCTTGGTGTCTGGTCCTTACAATGAGCAGTTCTTC CASSLVSGPYNEQFF
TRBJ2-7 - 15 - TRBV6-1 TGTGCCAGCGGAGTGGACCCGGGACCTATCTACGAGCAGTACTTC CASGVDPGPIYEQYF
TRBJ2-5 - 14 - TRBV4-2 TGTGCCAGCAGCCAAGACAAGGGTGGAGAGACCCAGTACTTC CASSQDKGGETQYF
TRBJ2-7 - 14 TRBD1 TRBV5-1 TGCGCCAGCAGTGCGGCAGGGGGCTCCTACGAGCAGTACTTC CASSAAGGSYEQYF
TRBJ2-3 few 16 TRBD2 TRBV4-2 TGTGCCAGCAGCCAAGGGACTAGCGGGGGGGCAGATACGCAGTATTTT CASSQGTSGGADTQYF
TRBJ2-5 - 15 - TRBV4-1 TGCGCCAGCAGCCAAGATCGGCTCAGTCGGGGGACCCAGTACTTC CASSQDRLSRGTQYF
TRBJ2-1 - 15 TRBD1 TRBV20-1 TGCAGTGCCAGAGATTGGACAGGGTCCTACAATGAGCAGTTCTTC CSARDWTGSYNEQFF
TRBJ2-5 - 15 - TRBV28 TGTGCCAGCAGTCCCGAGGCGGGGAACCAAGAGGCCCAGTACTTC CASSPEAGNQEAQYF
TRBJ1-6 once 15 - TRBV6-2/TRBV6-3 TGTGCCAGCAGTTACCGGGGCCGATGGGAGTCACCCCTCCACTTT CASSYRGRWESPLHF
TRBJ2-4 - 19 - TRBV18 TGTGCCAGCCCCCCGGGCAGGACCACTACCGTCTTAGCCAAAAACATTCAGTACTTC CASPPGRTTTVLAKNIQYF
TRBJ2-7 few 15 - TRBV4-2 TGTGCCAGCAGCCAAGATCGGTCGGAATCGTACGAGCAGTACTTC CASSQDRSESYEQYF
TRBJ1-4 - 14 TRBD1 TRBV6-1 TGTGCCAGCTGCCGGGACAGGGGGAATGAAAAACTGTTTTTT CASCRDRGNEKLFF
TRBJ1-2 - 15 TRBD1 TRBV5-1 TGCGCCAGCAGCACCGGACAGGCGACCGACTATGGCTACACCTTC CASSTGQATDYGYTF
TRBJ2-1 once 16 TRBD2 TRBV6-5 TGTGCCAGCAGTTACTTGACTAGCGGGACGAACAATGAGCAGTTCTTC CASSYLTSGTNNEQFF
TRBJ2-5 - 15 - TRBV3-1 TGTGCCAGCAGCCAAGGATCTCGGTGGGGTGAGACCCAGTACTTC CASSQGSRWGETQYF
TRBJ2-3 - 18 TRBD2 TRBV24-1 TGTGCCACCAGTGACCTCTCGAGCGGGAGGGCCCGTGGAGATACGCAGTATTTT CATSDLSSGRARGDTQYF
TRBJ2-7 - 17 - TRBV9 TGTGCCAGCAGCGTAGATACCCTGGGCGGACTTAAGTACGAGCAGTACTTC CASSVDTLGGLKYEQYF
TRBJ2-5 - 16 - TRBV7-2 TGTGCCAGCAGCTTAGACGCCGGGGTTACCGAAGAGACCCAGTACTTC CASSLDAGVTEETQYF